The present entry profiles one TCR beta chain with its context. The data originate from a study of T cell changes during pregnancy in multiple sclerosis. CDR1 is LNHDA, CDR2 SQIVND, per germline (reference sequence). This CDR3 has 20 residues. Trimming at V came to 4 bases and at J to 8 bases, leaving 19 bases not matched to a gene. The data were produced by immunoSEQ multiplex PCR, yet TCRdb's version contains in-frame clones alone and is incomplete. This table has around 70,000 clones, just over 90% appearing once. This specimen consisted of peripheral blood, obtained after pregnancy. The chain uses TRBV19 and TRBJ2-1; the match to TRBD2 covers 14 bases. The origin of this receptor is a female donor with multiple sclerosis, enrolled in a pregnancy study. The CDR3 loop is CASSKRSGTSGRGSLDEQFF. DNA of the CDR3: TGTGCCAGTAGTAAACGCTCCGGGACTAGCGGGAGAGGAAGTTTGGATGAGCAGTTCTTC.